Shown below are 31 T cell receptor beta chains from a single sample sequenced in a study of blood T cells in healthy people across ages. Through a sample-barcoded 5' primer and a J-beta primer mix, a second PCR was run for roughly 6 to 11 cycles. TCRdb analysed the 5' RACE reads with MiXCR anew, one entry per CDR3 protein. The profile covers 1,500,000 or so distinct CDR3 sequences, with around 59% appearing a single time and over 5% taken by the ten largest. The material sequenced was blood. These receptors came from a man younger than 35 in good health.

The chain combines TRBV27 with TRBJ2-1; D is unresolved. V was trimmed by 5 bases and J by 9 bases, leaving 14 bases between them. CDR1 and CDR2 from the germline V gene are MNHEY and SMNVEV (reference sequence). There are 13 residues in the CDR3. DNA for the CDR3: TGTGCCAGCAGTCCCGCCCCTAGTGGTGAGCAGTTCTTC. Protein: CASSPAPSGEQFF.

The chain joins TRBV4-1 to TRBJ2-1, with 7 bases identical to TRBD2. Germline loops: CDR1 MGHRA, CDR2 YSYEKL. Trimming at V came to 3 bases and at J to 12 bases, leaving 14 bases not matched to a gene. This CDR3 comprises 15 residues. The chain's CDR3 is CASSHTRDSPGGQFF. Here the CDR3 DNA reads TGCGCCAGCAGCCATACGAGGGATTCCCCGGGGGGGCAGTTCTTC.

This clonotype was recorded a few times. This chain uses TRBV7-9 with TRBJ2-7; 9 bases map to TRBD2. This CDR3 is 20 amino acids long. Germline CDR1 SEHNR, CDR2 FQNEAQ (reference sequence). V lost 0 bases and J lost 3; bases outside the gene matches: 18. CDR3 sequence (DNA): TGTGCCAGCAGCTTAGCGTCCTGGGGTAGCGGGAGTACCCCAAGCTACGAGCAGTACTTC. This translates into CASSLASWGSGSTPSYEQYF.

The chain has TRBV20-1 and TRBJ2-1; 12 bases align to TRBD2. V was pared by 3 bases and J by 10 bases, with 7 bases of the junction left unmatched. The CDR3 consists of 14 residues. In germline, CDR1 is DFQATT, CDR2 SNEGSKA (reference sequence). The CDR3 DNA follows: TGCAGTGCTAGCGTTCTAGCGGGAGGGTACGAGCAGTTCTTC. Translated: CSASVLAGGYEQFF.

In its sample, this clonotype was seen a few times. The chain employs TRBV7-9 and TRBJ2-7; tentatively, D is TRBD1 (6 bases). CDR1 is SEHNR and CDR2 is FQNEAQ in the germline V gene (reference sequence). CDR3 length: 14 amino acids. V lost 4 bases to trimming and J lost 0 bases, with 10 bases between them. The CDR3 sequence: CASSSPDSSYEQYF. DNA of the CDR3: TGTGCCAGCAGCTCCCCGGACAGCTCCTACGAGCAGTACTTC.

This sequence joins TRBV12-3 or TRBV12-4 and TRBJ1-5; D is uncertain. V gave up 6 bases and J gave up 11 bases, with 20 bases separating them. The CDR3 has 14 residues. CDR3 amino acids: CASSLTRQALSQHF. The CDR3 nucleotides are TGTGCCAGCAGCCTGACACGTCAAGCATTGTCCCAGCATTTT.

This clonotype was picked up many times. This chain connects TRBV25-1 to TRBJ2-7; D is uncertain. Trimming took off 8 bases at V and 2 bases at J, with 10 bases between the two ends. Germline V gene lookup returns CDR1 MGHDK and CDR2 SYGVNS. This CDR3 has 12 amino acids. Here the CDR3 DNA reads TGTGCCAGCCGGCCGACCCCCTACGAGCAGTACTTC. It encodes CASRPTPYEQYF.

This clonotype was found a few times. The rearrangement joins TRBV25-1 to TRBJ1-4; 8 nucleotides align to TRBD1. CDR3 length equals 15 residues. J gave up 7 bases and V 4 bases, and 8 bases lay outside the gene matches. Germline CDR1 and CDR2: MGHDK and SYGVNS. CDR3 sequence reads: CASSASTGVGEKLFF. The DNA for the CDR3 is TGTGCCAGCAGTGCCTCGACAGGGGTCGGTGAAAAACTGTTTTTT.

This clonotype occurred a few times. The rearrangement uses TRBV10-3 and TRBJ2-7, with unresolved D. Trimming removed 3 bases at V and 6 bases at J, with 9 bases between. The CDR3 is 12 residues long. The germline V gene encodes CDR1 ENHRY and CDR2 SYGVKD. This CDR3 is CAISDRLFEQYF. The DNA of the CDR3 is TGTGCCATCAGTGATAGGCTTTTCGAGCAGTACTTC.

The chain couples TRBV24-1 to TRBJ1-2, with TRBD1 identical over 8 bases. Unmatched junction bases numbered 5, after V lost 7 bases and J lost 8 bases. The CDR3 spans 12 residues. Germline assignment: CDR1 KGHDR and CDR2 SFDVKD. The CDR3 region is CATRSPGGGYTF. The CDR3 coding sequence is TGTGCCACCAGGAGTCCAGGGGGCGGCTACACCTTC.

This rearrangement joins TRBV29-1 to TRBJ2-1; TRBD2 matches 10 bases. J gave up 3 bases and V 5 bases, and 7 bases lay outside the gene matches. From germline, CDR1 is SQVTM and CDR2 ANQGSEA. This CDR3 is built from 15 residues. As DNA, the CDR3 is TGCAGCGTTCTTTCGACTAGCGGGTTCTACAATGAGCAGTTCTTC. Residues: CSVLSTSGFYNEQFF.

V usage is TRBV20-1 and J usage is TRBJ2-4, with 7 bases that match TRBD2. With the DNA end fitting TRBJ2-7 better, the J assignment may be wrong. Germline CDR1 is DFQATT and CDR2 is SNEGSKA (reference sequence). The CDR3 totals 14 residues. Written as DNA, the CDR3 is TGCAGTGCTGAGGGCCCATTGGGGGGGGACGAGCAGTACTTC. Its translation: CSAEGPLGGDEQYF.

CDR3: CASSQATGTGERYNEQFF. The CDR3 region has the DNA TGCGCCAGCAGCCAAGCAACCGGGACAGGGGAAAGATACAATGAGCAGTTCTTC. V is TRBV4-1 and J is TRBJ2-1, with 10 bases matching TRBD1. CDR3 length: 18 residues. The germline V gene encodes CDR1 MGHRA and CDR2 YSYEKL. V shed 1 base and J 4 bases; nucleotides not matched to a gene: 10.

V usage is TRBV7-9 and J usage is TRBJ2-7, with 8 bases lining up with TRBD2. This CDR3 comprises 14 residues. V lost 8 bases to trimming and J lost 3 bases; unmatched junction nucleotides: 9. CDR1 and CDR2 from the germline V gene are SEHNR and FQNEAQ (reference sequence). CDR3 nucleotides: TGTGCCAGCGCGGCCCGAGCGGGAGTCTACGAGCAGTACTTC. Its protein product is CASAARAGVYEQYF.

The rearrangement links TRBV6-6 to TRBJ2-1, with TRBD2 matching over 9 bases. The length of the CDR3 is 16 residues. Germline-derived CDR1 and CDR2 are MNHNY and SVGAGI (reference sequence). V trimming: 8 bases; J trimming: 0 bases; junction bases outside the gene matches: 8. The CDR3 reads CASEAIAGASYNEQFF. DNA of the CDR3: TGTGCCAGCGAAGCTATAGCGGGGGCCTCCTACAATGAGCAGTTCTTC.

To note about this clonotype: At one end, the junction sequence differs from germline, possibly due to a read error. The J gene is TRBJ1-5, the V gene TRBV6-1, with 8 bases fitting TRBD1. Germline values: CDR1 MNHNS, CDR2 SASEGT. The CDR3 spans 15 residues. The CDR3 DNA reads as TGTGCCGGCAGTCAGGGGGCCAGGGGCAATCAGCCCCAGCATTTT. As protein: CAGSQGARGNQPQHF.

The chain couples TRBV30 to TRBJ1-1; D remains ambiguous. V dropped 1 base and J dropped 4 bases, with 10 bases sitting between them. This CDR3 has 13 residues. Germline assignment: CDR1 GTSNPN and CDR2 SVGIG (reference sequence). This chain's CDR3 is CAWSGGSFTEAFF. The CDR3 coding sequence is TGTGCCTGGAGTGGGGGTTCGTTCACTGAAGCTTTCTTT.

On this clonotype: Mismatch with germline at one junction end may stem from a read error. The chain recombines TRBV4-3 with TRBJ2-7; D perhaps matches TRBD1 (5 bases). There are 14 residues in the CDR3. Per the germline V gene, CDR1 is LGHNA and CDR2 is YSLEER. The CDR3 loop reads CASSLRETGYGQYF. The CDR3, as DNA: TGCGCCAGCAGCCTAAGGGAAACAGGCTACGGGCAGTACTTC.

The rearrangement joins TRBV29-1 to TRBJ2-3; D is possibly TRBD1 (7 bases). The CDR3 is made up of 15 amino acids. Trimming stripped 2 bases from V and 5 bases from J, with 17 bases between. Germline V gives CDR1 SQVTM, CDR2 ANQGSEA. The CDR3 spells CSVEPGGGLGDTQYF. In DNA form, the CDR3 reads TGCAGCGTTGAACCTGGAGGGGGCCTTGGAGATACGCAGTATTTT.

V and J are TRBV6-1 and TRBJ1-2; no clear D. The germline V gene encodes CDR1 MNHNS and CDR2 SASEGT. The CDR3 has 13 amino acids. V was shortened by 2 bases and J by 0 bases, with 4 bases between the two germline ends. CDR3 region: CASSERSNYGYTF. In DNA, the CDR3 is TGTGCCAGCAGTGAACGATCTAACTATGGCTACACCTTC.

The genes are TRBV6-5 and TRBJ2-3, with unresolved D. CDR1 MNHEY and CDR2 SVGAGI come from the germline V gene. The CDR3 is 12 residues long. V was trimmed by 5 bases and J by 2 bases, leaving 5 bases between them. The CDR3 DNA is TGTGCCAGCAGTACGGACACAGATACGCAGTATTTT. This encodes CASSTDTDTQYF.

This clonotype was picked up a small number of times. The chain couples TRBV6-1 to TRBJ2-4; TRBD2 might be the D (6 bases). The last part of the DNA fits TRBJ2-7 better; the J call may be wrong. This CDR3 comprises 16 residues. Germline-derived CDR1 and CDR2 are MNHNS and SASEGT. The DNA for the CDR3 is TGTGCCAGCAGCCTAAAGTCCCGGGACGGGGGATCCGAGCAGTACTTC. As protein: CASSLKSRDGGSEQYF.

This chain joins TRBV21-1 and TRBJ2-6. TRBV21-1 is annotated as a pseudogene. The CDR3 is 17 amino acids. The chain's CDR3 is CASSKVGLTLGANVLTF. DNA for the CDR3: TGTGCCAGCAGCAAAGTTGGTCTGACCCTCGGGGCCAACGTCCTGACTTTC.

This clonotype was counted once. V usage is TRBV15 and J usage is TRBJ1-5, with D hard to call. The germline V gene has CDR1 LNHNV and CDR2 YYDKDF (reference sequence). The CDR3 contains 17 residues. V gave up 1 base and J gave up 5 bases, with 18 bases separating them. CDR3 in amino acids: CATSRGVPFEADQPQHF. CDR3 in DNA: TGTGCCACCAGCAGAGGGGTTCCCTTCGAAGCGGATCAGCCCCAGCATTTT.

This clonotype was recorded a few times. The V gene is TRBV29-1, the J gene TRBJ2-5; D is unclear. The CDR3 is 14 amino acids. Per the germline V gene, CDR1 is SQVTM and CDR2 is ANQGSEA. Trimming pared 0 bases from V and 2 bases from J, leaving 10 bases between. The CDR3 loop is CSVEDWNTQETQYF. CDR3 bases: TGCAGCGTTGAAGATTGGAACACTCAAGAGACCCAGTACTTC.

The V call is TRBV6-2 or TRBV6-3, the J call TRBJ1-2, with D possibly matching TRBD1 (5 bases). Germline CDR1 and CDR2: MNHEY and SVGEGT. The CDR3 is 11 amino acids. V was trimmed by 6 bases and J by 12 bases, leaving 14 bases between them. The CDR3 sequence: CASSTGVAHTF. CDR3 nucleotides: TGTGCCAGCAGCACGGGGGTCGCCCACACCTTC.

This sequence joins TRBV10-3 and TRBJ1-2, with D unresolved. V dropped 0 bases and J dropped 6 bases, with 14 bases sitting between them. This CDR3 has 15 residues. CDR1 and CDR2 from the germline V gene are ENHRY and SYGVKD. The CDR3 coding sequence is TGTGCCATCAGTGAGTCGACGGGAACTACAGATGGCTACACCTTC. This sequence encodes CAISESTGTTDGYTF.

Turning to this clonotype: At one end, the junction sequence differs from germline, possibly due to a read error. This chain uses TRBV7-7 with TRBJ2-6, with a possible D match to TRBD2 (5 bases). CDR3 length: 15 residues. Germline V gives CDR1 SSHAT, CDR2 FNYEAQ (reference sequence). CDR3 sequence (DNA): TGTGCTAGCAGCTTCGAAACGGGGGGGGCCAACGTCCTGACTTTC. It translates to CASSFETGGANVLTF.

This clonotype was observed a few times. The junction differs from germline at one of its ends, possibly a read error. The chain combines TRBV5-1 with TRBJ2-1, with 13 bases matching TRBD2. Germline V gives CDR1 SGHRS, CDR2 YFSETQ. This CDR3 contains 16 residues. In nucleotides, the CDR3 is TGTGCCAGCAGCCTTGAAGGACTAGCGGGAGTTGATGAGCAGTTCTTC. It translates to CASSLEGLAGVDEQFF. Variable domain in full (rest from reference TRBV5-1 and TRBJ2-1): KAGVTQTPRYLIKTRGQQVTLSCSPISGHRSVSWYQQTPGQGLQFLFEYFSETQRNKGNFPGRFSGRQFSNSRSEMNVSTLELGDSALYLCASSLEGLAGVDEQFFGPGTRLTVL.

This clonotype was found once. This chain links TRBV12-3 or TRBV12-4 with TRBJ2-1, with no clear D. Trimming pared 3 bases from V and 14 bases from J, leaving 11 bases between. The CDR3 is 11 residues long. CDR3 in amino acids: CASSFRMGKFF. CDR3 sequence (DNA): TGTGCCAGCAGTTTTCGAATGGGAAAGTTCTTC.

This clonotype was counted a few times. This chain connects TRBV28 to TRBJ2-3; D perhaps matches TRBD2 (6 bases). The CDR3 sequence is 16 residues long. CDR1 is MDHEN, CDR2 SYDVKM, per germline. V was cut by 7 bases and J by 8 bases, with 25 bases left in between. The CDR3 coding sequence is TGTGCCAGCACCCCTCTCCAGCGGGCGGGGTTAGGTACGCAGTATTTT. Its protein is CASTPLQRAGLGTQYF.